This T cell receptor (beta chain) was documented in a study of control samples from healthy donors and cancer patients. The repertoire was sequenced with immunoSEQ multiplex PCR; TCRdb's copy has only in-frame clones and lacks some. This table holds more than 100,000 clones, around nine tenths found once. V was pared by 1 base and J by 5 bases, with 10 bases between. There are 14 residues in the CDR3. Per the germline V gene, CDR1 is SGHRS and CDR2 is YFSETQ. This sequence was found in a man between 18 and 35 years old in good health. This chain joins TRBV5-1 and TRBJ1-5, with D perhaps TRBD1 (5 bases). The sample comprised blood. DNA of the CDR3: TGCGCCAGCAGCTTGAGTGGGGGGGATCAGCCCCAGCATTTT. It translates to CASSLSGGDQPQHF.